One and the same sample provided the 28 T cell receptor beta chains below, sequenced in a study of T cell repertoires in cytomegalovirus infection. Using its own MiXCR run on the reads, TCRdb lists one record per CDR3 protein. Of approximately 180,000 distinct CDR3 sequences in the sample, 17% are singletons; the top ten hold approximately 25%. The sequenced sample consisted of CD8+ T cells from PBMCs. The receptors here all came from a human donor in good health (CMV status not recorded). Some clones in this sample may be carry-over from other donors' samples.

V is TRBV5-6 and J is TRBJ1-2; TRBD1 is a possible D gene (6 bases). CDR3 length: 14 amino acids. The V gene's germline CDR1 is SGHDT and CDR2 YYEEEE. The germline V and J ends were trimmed by 3 bases and 8 bases, with 17 bases remaining between them. CDR3 sequence reads: CASSYGGAVDGYTF. CDR3 coding DNA: TGTGCCAGCAGCTACGGGGGGGCGGTGGACGGCTACACCTTC.

CDR3 bases: TGTGCCAGCAGTGAAGCGGGGACGGGGGGGTTCTACGAGCAGTACTTC. Amino acids: CASSEAGTGGFYEQYF. V usage is TRBV6-1 and J usage is TRBJ2-7, with 8 bases lining up with TRBD2. Germline V gene data show CDR1 as MNHNS and CDR2 as SASEGT. The CDR3 is made up of 16 amino acids. The junction had 7 bases not matched to a gene; V was cut back by 0 bases and J by 3 bases.

The CDR3 region is CASSPLDGTFKEKLFF. The CDR3 nucleotides are TGTGCCAGCAGCCCCCTGGACGGCACCTTCAAAGAAAAACTGTTTTTT. The rearrangement joins TRBV7-9 to TRBJ1-4; D not certain. There are 16 residues in the CDR3. The germline V gene encodes CDR1 SEHNR and CDR2 FQNEAQ (reference sequence). Deletions cut 5 bases from V and 8 bases from J, with 21 bases between.

The chain employs TRBV7-2 and TRBJ2-5; 14 bases align to TRBD2. The CDR3 loop spans 16 amino acids. Germline V CDR1 and CDR2: SGHTA, FQGNSA. The J segment lost 3 bases and the V segment lost 5 bases, leaving 5 bases of the junction unmatched. This CDR3 is CASSPRLAGGKETQYF. As DNA, the CDR3 is TGTGCCAGCAGCCCACGACTAGCGGGGGGGAAAGAGACCCAGTACTTC. Combining the CDR3 with reference TRBV7-2 and TRBJ2-5 gives the whole variable domain GAGVSQSPSNKVTEKGKDVELRCDPISGHTALYWYRQSLGQGLEFLIYFQGNSAPDKSGLPSDRFSAERTGGSVSTLTIQRTQQEDSAVYLCASSPRLAGGKETQYFGPGTRLLVL.

The chain has TRBV10-3 and TRBJ2-3, with D maybe TRBD2 (5 bases). The CDR3 extends over 15 amino acids. V was trimmed by 6 bases and J by 3 bases, leaving 16 bases between them. Germline loops: CDR1 ENHRY, CDR2 SYGVKD. The CDR3 spells CAISSGVSYTDTQYF. The CDR3 DNA reads as TGTGCCATCAGCTCCGGGGTGTCCTATACAGATACGCAGTATTTT.

J is TRBJ2-4 and V is TRBV7-6; the D is unclear. The V end was cut by 4 bases, the J end by 1 base, with 17 bases between. Germline lookup yields CDR1 SGHVS and CDR2 FNYEAQ. The CDR3 length is 17 residues. The DNA for the CDR3 is TGTGCCAGCAGCTCGACCGTGGGGTTGGGGGCCAAAAACATTCAGTACTTC. Protein product: CASSSTVGLGAKNIQYF.

The chain employs TRBV4-1 and TRBJ2-5; 15 positions match TRBD2. The CDR3 runs 17 residues. Trimming cost V 5 bases and J 0 bases; bases outside gene matches: 4. CDR1 is MGHRA and CDR2 is YSYEKL in the germline V gene. The CDR3 region is CASSGTSGGPDQETQYF. DNA for the CDR3: TGCGCCAGCAGCGGGACTAGCGGGGGGCCAGACCAAGAGACCCAGTACTTC.

This rearrangement joins TRBV29-1 to TRBJ2-1; 7 bases fit TRBD1. The CDR3 totals 15 residues. Germline lookup yields CDR1 SQVTM and CDR2 ANQGSEA. The V segment lost 1 base and the J segment 12 bases; nucleotides outside the gene matches: 15. This CDR3 is CSVEGVSVNRGVQFF. In DNA, the CDR3 is TGCAGCGTTGAAGGGGTATCTGTTAACAGGGGTGTGCAGTTCTTC.

In DNA, the CDR3 is TGTGCCAGTAGGCTGGGACAGGGACTTTATAGCAATCAGCCCCAGCATTTT. Its protein is CASRLGQGLYSNQPQHF. V and J are TRBV19 and TRBJ1-5; 9 nucleotides line up with TRBD1. The germline V gene has CDR1 LNHDA and CDR2 SQIVND (reference sequence). J lost 0 bases, V lost 6 bases, and 9 bases had no gene match. The CDR3 is made up of 17 amino acids.

The V and J genes are TRBV7-3 and TRBJ1-2, with a weak D call TRBD1 (5 bases). CDR1 is SGHTA, CDR2 FQGTGA, per germline. This CDR3 is built from 15 residues. V gave up 3 bases and J gave up 6 bases, with 17 bases separating them. CDR3 DNA sequence: TGTGCCAGCAGCTTGGGACGCCCCGGAGCTAATGGCTACACCTTC. Residues: CASSLGRPGANGYTF.

As regards this clonotype: A junction boundary mismatches the germline segment, possibly from a read error. The chain combines TRBV6-5 with TRBJ2-1; 8 nucleotides line up with TRBD2. CDR1 and CDR2 (germline): MNHEY, SVGAGI. CDR3 length equals 14 residues. The CDR3 DNA reads as TGTGCCCGCAGCACTAGCGGACTGTACAATGAGCAGTTCTTC. Residues: CARSTSGLYNEQFF.

The chain has TRBV12-3 or TRBV12-4 and TRBJ1-6; the D gene is possibly TRBD1 (5 bases). Trimming took 4 bases from V and 3 from J, leaving 10 bases between them. The CDR3 covers 15 residues. DNA for the CDR3: TGTGCCAGCAGTTACGGGACGGGCTATAATTCACCCCTCCACTTT. Translating it yields CASSYGTGYNSPLHF.

This clonotype was seen only a few times. The gene calls are TRBV5-5 and TRBJ1-5; the match to TRBD1 covers 12 bases. J lost 7 bases, V lost 4 bases, and 12 bases had no gene match. Germline lookup yields CDR1 SGHKS and CDR2 YYEKEE (reference sequence). The CDR3 is 17 amino acids. The CDR3 region has the DNA TGTGCCAGCAGCCTGTGGGACAGGGGGCTTGAAGGACAGCCCCAGCATTTT. Protein product: CASSLWDRGLEGQPQHF.

This clonotype occurred a few times. The rearrangement joins TRBV7-9 to TRBJ2-3; no definite D call. This CDR3 spans 17 amino acids. Germline CDR1 SEHNR, CDR2 FQNEAQ (reference sequence). Trimming took 6 bases from V and 0 from J, leaving 19 bases between them. CDR3 coding DNA: TGTGCCAGCAGACGACCCAGCCCCCGATCAAGCACAGATACGCAGTATTTT. Its protein product is CASRRPSPRSSTDTQYF.

This clonotype was observed a handful of times. V usage is TRBV6-2 or TRBV6-3 and J usage is TRBJ1-1; D unclear. Trimming cost V 0 bases and J 3 bases, with 11 bases left between them. CDR3 size: 15 residues. Germline V CDR1 and CDR2: MNHEY, SVGEGT. CDR3 amino acids: CASSYSLKEDTEAFF. CDR3 bases: TGTGCCAGCAGTTACTCGCTGAAAGAGGACACTGAAGCTTTCTTT.

This chain joins TRBV30 and TRBJ1-5; a weak D match, TRBD1 (5 bases). This CDR3 is 12 amino acids long. V lost 0 bases and J 7 bases, leaving 7 bases between the germline ends. Per germline, CDR1 GTSNPN and CDR2 SVGIG (reference sequence). The CDR3 DNA reads TGTGCCTGGAGTGTGGGGGGGCAGCCCCAGCATTTT. Its translation is CAWSVGGQPQHF.

This clonotype has only a few counts. The V gene is TRBV6-2 or TRBV6-3, the J gene TRBJ2-1, with a weak D call TRBD1 (6 bases). The CDR3 spans 15 residues. The germline CDR1 and CDR2 sequences are MNHEY and SVGEGT. With 0 bases removed from V and 3 bases from J, the gap between germline ends came to 9 bases. CDR3 in amino acids: CASSYSQGYYNEQFF. The DNA of the CDR3 is TGTGCCAGCAGTTACTCCCAGGGGTACTACAATGAGCAGTTCTTC.

The sample holds a few counts of this clonotype. The chain joins TRBV7-8 to TRBJ2-7; unclear D gene. This CDR3 contains 12 residues. Germline-derived CDR1 and CDR2 are SGHVS and FQNEAQ. V shed 1 base and J shed 9 bases, with 10 bases lying between them. The CDR3 DNA follows: TGTGCCAGCAGCTTAGTCGTCCTTGCGCAGTACTTC. It translates to CASSLVVLAQYF.

The chain combines TRBV7-9 with TRBJ2-1; 7 bases are a match to TRBD1. The junction had 4 bases not matched to a gene; V was cut back by 3 bases and J by 2 bases. Germline values: CDR1 SEHNR, CDR2 FQNEAQ (reference sequence). The CDR3 sequence is 15 residues long. The CDR3 DNA reads as TGTGCCAGCAGCTTGCTGACAGGGACCTACAATGAGCAGTTCTTC. Translation: CASSLLTGTYNEQFF. The full variable domain, with the rest looked up from reference TRBV7-9 and TRBJ2-1, is DTGVSQNPRHKITKRGQNVTFRCDPISEHNRLYWYRQTLGQGPEFLTYFQNEAQLEKSRLLSDRFSAERPKGSFSTLEIQRTEQGDSAMYLCASSLLTGTYNEQFFGPGTRLTVL.

The chain links TRBV7-9 to TRBJ1-1; D unclear. V was shortened by 5 bases and J by 8 bases, with 15 bases between the two germline ends. Germline V gene lookup returns CDR1 SEHNR and CDR2 FQNEAQ (reference sequence). The CDR3 has 13 residues. CDR3 in amino acids: CASSLPPPREAFF. For the CDR3, the DNA is TGTGCCAGCAGCCTTCCCCCGCCGCGGGAAGCTTTCTTT. Full variable domain (remainder filled in from reference TRBV7-9 and TRBJ1-1): DTGVSQNPRHKITKRGQNVTFRCDPISEHNRLYWYRQTLGQGPEFLTYFQNEAQLEKSRLLSDRFSAERPKGSFSTLEIQRTEQGDSAMYLCASSLPPPREAFFGQGTRLTVV.

This clonotype was counted only a few times. The chain's CDR3 is CASVWGNGYTF. The DNA for the CDR3 is TGTGCCAGCGTCTGGGGTAACGGCTACACCTTC. The rearrangement joins TRBV2 to TRBJ1-2; no clear D gene. This CDR3 region has 11 residues. V lost 8 bases, J lost 8 bases, and 12 bases lay in between. In germline, CDR1 is SNHLY, CDR2 FYNNEI.

This clonotype was counted only a few times. The chain carries TRBV5-6 and TRBJ2-7, with D perhaps TRBD1 (5 bases). The CDR3 extends over 11 amino acids. V was clipped by 6 bases and J by 5 bases, with 9 bases between them. CDR1 and CDR2 (germline): SGHDT, YYEEEE. The CDR3 DNA reads as TGTGCCAGCACGGACACCAACGAGCAGTACTTC. It yields the protein CASTDTNEQYF.

This chain connects TRBV29-1 to TRBJ2-2, with TRBD1 matching over 11 bases. The CDR3 contains 14 residues. The germline gives CDR1 SQVTM, CDR2 ANQGSEA. V lost 7 bases to trimming and J lost 7 bases; unmatched junction nucleotides: 8. CDR3: CSAPGQGDGGELFF. CDR3 coding DNA: TGCAGCGCTCCGGGACAGGGGGATGGCGGGGAGCTGTTTTTT.

A few counts support this clonotype. The J gene is TRBJ2-7, the V gene TRBV9; D might be TRBD2 (6 bases). V lost 5 bases to trimming and J lost 1 base, with 10 bases between them. CDR3 size: 13 residues. The germline CDR1 and CDR2 sequences are SGDLS and YYNGEE. The CDR3 region is CASSPGVSYEQYF. Written as DNA, the CDR3 is TGTGCCAGCAGTCCGGGGGTATCCTACGAGCAGTACTTC.

V usage is TRBV14 and J usage is TRBJ1-2; 8 bases line up with TRBD1. Trimming removed 3 bases from V and 0 bases from J; junction bases left unmatched: 3. Germline V CDR1 and CDR2: SGHDN, FVKESK. This CDR3 has 15 amino acids. The CDR3 here is CASSQTGAANYGYTF. DNA of the CDR3: TGTGCCAGCAGCCAGACAGGGGCTGCTAACTATGGCTACACCTTC.

This clonotype appeared a few times. Written as DNA, the CDR3 is TGTGCCAGCAGTCCCGGGGCAGGGAACTATGGCTACACCTTC. It encodes CASSPGAGNYGYTF. The chain combines TRBV6-6 with TRBJ1-2; the D gene is possibly TRBD1 (5 bases). This CDR3 spans 14 amino acids. Deletions cut 5 bases from V and 2 bases from J, with 12 bases between. Germline V gene sequence: CDR1 MNHNY, CDR2 SVGAGI (reference sequence).

The chain combines TRBV28 with TRBJ2-5, with D unclear. The germline V gene has CDR1 MDHEN and CDR2 SYDVKM. The CDR3 totals 11 residues. Trimming pared 2 bases from V and 9 bases from J, leaving 7 bases between. CDR3 bases: TGTGCCAGCAGTTTAGGGCTAGCCCAGTACTTC. It yields the protein CASSLGLAQYF.

In its sample, this clonotype was seen a few times. V and J are TRBV30 and TRBJ2-6; D unclear. Per the germline V gene, CDR1 is GTSNPN and CDR2 is SVGIG (reference sequence). Trimming took 0 bases from V and 3 from J, leaving 12 bases between them. CDR3 size: 16 residues. DNA of the CDR3: TGTGCCTGGAGTGTCCAAGGAATAGATGGGGCCAACGTCCTGACTTTC. Translated, it gives CAWSVQGIDGANVLTF.